This entry lists 18 T cell receptor beta chains sequenced from one sample in a study of blood T cell repertoires in COVID-19. Assay used: immunoSEQ multiplex PCR; TCRdb lists only in-frame clones, some missing. The repertoire holds approximately 70,000 clones, 70% to 90% seen once, with approximately 6.8% in the top ten. The specimen sequenced was peripheral blood. The receptors originated from an older woman with acute or convalescent COVID-19.

CDR3 loop: CASTLAGGTGDTQYF. The CDR3 DNA follows: TGCGCCAGCACACTAGCGGGAGGAACGGGAGATACGCAGTATTTT. The chain has TRBV5-1 and TRBJ2-3; TRBD2 matches 12 bases. J lost 5 bases, V lost 6 bases, and 7 bases had no gene match. Per the germline V gene, CDR1 is SGHRS and CDR2 is YFSETQ. The CDR3 covers 15 residues.

CDR3 region: CASSPSGNQPQHF. CDR3 sequence (DNA): TGTGCCAGTAGTCCCTCGGGAAATCAGCCCCAGCATTTT. The chain has TRBV19 and TRBJ1-5; D not resolved. CDR1 is LNHDA and CDR2 is SQIVND in the germline V gene (reference sequence). The CDR3 covers 13 residues. Trimming left V 5 bases short and J 4 bases short, with 9 bases between. Full variable domain (rest looked up from reference TRBV19 and TRBJ1-5): DGGITQSPKYLFRKEGQNVTLSCEQNLNHDAMYWYRQDPGQGLRLIYYSQIVNDFQKGDIAEGYSVSREKKESFPLTVTSAQKNPTAFYLCASSPSGNQPQHFGDGTRLSIL.

The rearrangement joins TRBV30 to TRBJ1-2; 7 nucleotides align to TRBD1. Germline lookup yields CDR1 GTSNPN and CDR2 SVGIG (reference sequence). The trim removed 0 bases at V and 8 bases at J, leaving 6 bases unmatched. CDR3 length equals 13 residues. The CDR3 region is CAWSVGGGGGYTF. The CDR3 DNA reads TGTGCCTGGAGTGTAGGGGGCGGTGGAGGCTACACCTTC.

The chain joins TRBV5-6 to TRBJ2-3; D is unresolved. Germline CDR1 SGHDT, CDR2 YYEEEE. V was clipped by 3 bases and J by 1 base, with 6 bases between them. The CDR3 sequence is 13 residues long. Written as DNA, the CDR3 is TGTGCCAGCAGCTCCTCAGGCACAGATACGCAGTATTTT. It is translated as CASSSSGTDTQYF.

The V gene is TRBV15, the J gene TRBJ2-1; D unresolved. Germline CDR1 and CDR2: LNHNV and YYDKDF (reference sequence). With 1 base removed from V and 12 bases from J, the gap between germline ends came to 10 bases. CDR3 length equals 12 residues. CDR3 nucleotides: TGTGCCACCAGCAGAGCGGTACCGGGGCAGTTCTTC. Amino acid sequence: CATSRAVPGQFF.

This clone was detected many times. V gene TRBV3-1 (or the pseudogene TRBV3-2) combines with J gene TRBJ1-2, with TRBD1 matching 8 bases. Per the germline V gene, CDR1 is LGHDT and CDR2 is YNNKEL (reference sequence). The CDR3 sequence is 13 residues long. Trimming cost V 6 bases and J 3 bases; bases outside gene matches: 3. This chain's CDR3 is CASSSGGDYGYTF. The CDR3 DNA is TGTGCCAGCAGTTCAGGGGGCGACTATGGCTACACCTTC.

The chain links TRBV9 to TRBJ1-2; D might be TRBD1 (5 bases). V was shortened by 10 bases and J by 4 bases, with 23 bases between the two germline ends. This CDR3 is built from 15 residues. Germline CDR1 SGDLS, CDR2 YYNGEE. CDR3 sequence (DNA): TGTGCCGGACATTGGTATCCCCCCTATACCTATGGCTACACCTTC. Translating gives CAGHWYPPYTYGYTF.

Here the CDR3 DNA reads TGTGCCAGCAGCTTAGATGGCCAGGACACCGGGGAGCTGTTTTTT. Protein sequence: CASSLDGQDTGELFF. The chain joins TRBV11-3 to TRBJ2-2; D call uncertain. V was clipped by 0 bases and J by 3 bases, with 8 bases between them. The V gene's germline CDR1 is SGHNT and CDR2 YENEEA. The CDR3 has 15 amino acids.

This rearrangement joins TRBV7-8 to TRBJ1-6; TRBD1 agrees at 7 bases. The germline V gene encodes CDR1 SGHVS and CDR2 FQNEAQ. V was pared by 6 bases and J by 0 bases, with 11 bases of the junction left unmatched. The CDR3 extends over 18 amino acids. In DNA, the CDR3 is TGTGCCAGCAGTCGGACAGGCACCTTGAGCTCCTATAATTCACCCCTCCACTTT. As protein: CASSRTGTLSSYNSPLHF.

The rearrangement uses TRBV28 and TRBJ2-5; D is ambiguous. The germline V gene has CDR1 MDHEN and CDR2 SYDVKM. The ends were cut back, 2 bases at V and 5 bases at J, with 9 bases in the middle. This CDR3 contains 13 residues. CDR3 bases: TGTGCCAGCAGTTTACCCGCCCGGGAGACCCAGTACTTC. Translating gives CASSLPARETQYF.

The chain has TRBV5-4 and TRBJ2-3, with TRBD2 matching over 9 bases. The CDR3 is 15 residues long. The germline V gene encodes CDR1 SGHNT and CDR2 YYREEE (reference sequence). The J segment lost 1 base and the V segment lost 5 bases, leaving 5 bases of the junction unmatched. In nucleotides, the CDR3 is TGTGCCAGCAGGGGGACTAGCCGCGGCACAGATACGCAGTATTTT. This codes for CASRGTSRGTDTQYF.

This chain uses TRBV7-2 with TRBJ1-3, with D perhaps TRBD1 (6 bases). Trimming removed 5 bases at V and 2 bases at J, with 13 bases between. Germline V gene lookup returns CDR1 SGHTA and CDR2 FQGNSA. CDR3 length equals 15 residues. CDR3 sequence reads: CASSPAGGPGNTIYF. The CDR3 DNA sequence: TGTGCCAGCAGCCCAGCCGGGGGGCCTGGAAACACCATATATTTT. Full variable domain (remainder filled in from reference TRBV7-2 and TRBJ1-3): GAGVSQSPSNKVTEKGKDVELRCDPISGHTALYWYRQSLGQGLEFLIYFQGNSAPDKSGLPSDRFSAERTGGSVSTLTIQRTQQEDSAVYLCASSPAGGPGNTIYFGEGSWLTVV.

The J gene is TRBJ2-5, the V gene TRBV5-1, with a weak D call TRBD1 (6 bases). Germline values: CDR1 SGHRS, CDR2 YFSETQ. Trimming shortened V by 0 bases and J by 2 bases, and 8 bases separated the two germline ends. This CDR3 is 14 amino acids long. The CDR3 region has the DNA TGCGCCAGCAGCTTGGCTCAGGGGCAAGAGACCCAGTACTTC. It encodes CASSLAQGQETQYF.

V usage is TRBV13 and J usage is TRBJ2-3, with D unresolved. The V gene lost 3 bases and the J gene lost 2 bases, with 9 bases spanning the gap. The CDR3 covers 14 residues. Germline CDR1 is PRHDT and CDR2 is FYEKMQ (reference sequence). Here the CDR3 DNA reads TGTGCCAGCAGCTTTGGAGCAAACACAGATACGCAGTATTTT. Amino acids: CASSFGANTDTQYF.

The chain couples TRBV11-2 to TRBJ1-1, with D perhaps matching TRBD1 (6 bases). The germline V gene encodes CDR1 SGHAT and CDR2 FQNNGV. The germline V and J ends were trimmed by 5 bases and 3 bases, with 10 bases remaining between them. There are 13 residues in the CDR3. The CDR3 reads CASSRTDYTEAFF. Written as DNA, the CDR3 is TGTGCCAGCAGCCGGACAGACTACACTGAAGCTTTCTTT.

The chain recombines TRBV19 with TRBJ1-1, with D perhaps TRBD1 (5 bases). This CDR3 spans 17 amino acids. Trimming removed 1 base from V and 0 bases from J, with 15 bases in between. In germline, CDR1 is LNHDA, CDR2 SQIVND (reference sequence). CDR3 in amino acids: CASSIVAGWGLNTEAFF. CDR3 sequence (DNA): TGTGCCAGTAGTATAGTAGCGGGATGGGGACTGAACACTGAAGCTTTCTTT.

The chain links TRBV7-9 to TRBJ2-3; no clear D gene. CDR3 length: 16 residues. V shed 0 bases and J shed 4 bases, with 14 bases lying between them. Germline loops: CDR1 SEHNR, CDR2 FQNEAQ (reference sequence). In DNA form, the CDR3 reads TGTGCCAGCAGCTTAGCTGTTTTAACACGTCCAGATACGCAGTATTTT. As protein: CASSLAVLTRPDTQYF.

The chain uses TRBV27 and TRBJ1-6, with D unclear. The length of the CDR3 is 16 residues. Germline V gives CDR1 MNHEY, CDR2 SMNVEV (reference sequence). V lost 5 bases to trimming and J lost 0 bases, with 11 bases between them. CDR3 sequence (DNA): TGTGCCAGCAGTCTCTTAGCGAGCTCCTATAATTCACCCCTCCACTTT. It is translated as CASSLLASSYNSPLHF.